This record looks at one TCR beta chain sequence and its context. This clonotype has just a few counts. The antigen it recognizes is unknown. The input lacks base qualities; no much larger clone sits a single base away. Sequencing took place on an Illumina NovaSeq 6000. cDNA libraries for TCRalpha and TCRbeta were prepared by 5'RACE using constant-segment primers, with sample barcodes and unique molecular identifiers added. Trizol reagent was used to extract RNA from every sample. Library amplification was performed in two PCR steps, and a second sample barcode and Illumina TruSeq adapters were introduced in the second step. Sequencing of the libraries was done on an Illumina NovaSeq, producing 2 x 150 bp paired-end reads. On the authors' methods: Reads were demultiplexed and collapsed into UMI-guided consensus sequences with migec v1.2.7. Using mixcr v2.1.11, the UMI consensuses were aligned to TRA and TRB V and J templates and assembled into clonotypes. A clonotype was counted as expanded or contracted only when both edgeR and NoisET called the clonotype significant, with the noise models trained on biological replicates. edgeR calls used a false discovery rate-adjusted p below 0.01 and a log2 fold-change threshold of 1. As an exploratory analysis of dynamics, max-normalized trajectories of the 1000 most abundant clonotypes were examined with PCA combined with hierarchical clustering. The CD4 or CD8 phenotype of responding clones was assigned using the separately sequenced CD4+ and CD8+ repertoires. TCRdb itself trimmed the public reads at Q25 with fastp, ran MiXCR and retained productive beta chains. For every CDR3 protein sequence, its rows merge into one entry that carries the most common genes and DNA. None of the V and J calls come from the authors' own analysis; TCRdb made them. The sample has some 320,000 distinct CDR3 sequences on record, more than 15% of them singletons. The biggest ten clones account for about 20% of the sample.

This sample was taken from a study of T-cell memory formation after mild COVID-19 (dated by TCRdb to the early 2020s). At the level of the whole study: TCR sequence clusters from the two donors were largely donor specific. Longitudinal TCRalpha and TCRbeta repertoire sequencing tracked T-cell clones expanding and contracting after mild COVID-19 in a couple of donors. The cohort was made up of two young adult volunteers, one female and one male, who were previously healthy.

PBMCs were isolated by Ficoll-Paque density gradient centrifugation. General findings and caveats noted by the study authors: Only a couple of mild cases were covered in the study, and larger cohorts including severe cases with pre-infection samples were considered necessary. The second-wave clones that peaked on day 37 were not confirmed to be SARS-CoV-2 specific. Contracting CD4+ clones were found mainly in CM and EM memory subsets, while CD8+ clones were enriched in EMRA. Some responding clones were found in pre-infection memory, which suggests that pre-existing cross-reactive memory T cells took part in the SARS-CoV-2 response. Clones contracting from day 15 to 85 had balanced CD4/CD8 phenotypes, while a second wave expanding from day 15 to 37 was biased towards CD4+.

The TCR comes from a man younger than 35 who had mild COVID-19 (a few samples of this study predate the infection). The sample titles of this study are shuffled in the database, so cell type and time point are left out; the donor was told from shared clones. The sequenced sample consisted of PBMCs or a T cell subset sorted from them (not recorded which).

The CDR3 protein sequence reads: CASSQPGTGTYEQYF. The nucleotide sequence reads TGTGCCAGCAGCCAGCCCGGGACAGGGACCTACGAGCAGTACTTC. The V and J segments used are TRBV12-3 or TRBV12-4 and TRBJ2-7, with 9 bases aligning to TRBD1. Ends trimmed: V by 6 bases, J by 2 bases; bases unmatched to a gene: 8. There are 15 amino acids in the CDR3, from cysteine to phenylalanine inclusive. Of all the DNA, just the CDR3 is kept, 45 bases in frame from base 1.